These 8 T cell receptor delta chains originate from one sample sequenced in a study of gamma-delta T cells after stem cell transplantation. TCRdb used CATT to re-call clones from the RT-PCR reads. The sample has fewer than 13,000 delta-chain clones, over 1% seen once. Sequencing used gamma-delta T cells. The receptors originated from a human donor. It is not recorded whose cells these are; they may come from a transplant donor.

Notes on this clone: It is likely a read error: a sequence one base away is far more abundant. The same CDR3 can be traced to other DNA sequences in this sample. V usage is TRDV2 and J usage is TRDJ3; TRDD3 matches at 11 bases. The V gene end was trimmed by 1 base and the J gene end by 2 bases; junction bases not matched to a gene: 6. Germline CDR1 is GEAIGNYY and CDR2 is EKD. The CDR3 loop spans 19 amino acids. CDR3 loop: CACDTVGDTGAWDTRQMFF. The CDR3 DNA reads as TGTGCCTGTGACACGGTGGGGGATACGGGCGCCTGGGACACCCGACAGATGTTTTTC.

This clone was detected only a few times. TCRdb records a much larger clone's protein for this DNA, with a difference at residue 4 that likely arises from a read error; the protein given is the translation of the DNA. The CDR3 sequence is CACGTAGVTDKLIF. Written as DNA, the CDR3 is TGTGCCTGTGGCACCGCCGGGGTCACCGATAAACTCATCTTT. The chain couples TRDV2 to TRDJ1; D uncertain. The germline V gene has CDR1 GEAIGNYY and CDR2 EKD. The length of the CDR3 is 14 residues.

Points on this clone: A read error may explain this, as a much larger clone is one base away. For the CDR3, the DNA is TGTGCCTGTGACACTTTAGGTCCGGGGCCCACCGATAAACTCATCTTT. Amino acid sequence: CACDTLGPGPTDKLIF. The genes are TRDV2 and TRDJ1; no reliable D call. The CDR3 consists of 16 residues. Trimming left V 1 base short and J 1 base short, with 15 bases between. CDR1 and CDR2 (germline): GEAIGNYY, EKD.

This clone was seen a handful of times. The protein that TCRdb holds for this DNA derives from a much larger clone and differs from the translated DNA at residue 8, which likely indicates a read error; the protein shown here is translated from the DNA. The V and J genes are TRDV2 and TRDJ1; TRDD3 is a possible D gene (5 bases). This CDR3 is 13 amino acids long. Trimming pared 2 bases from V and 1 base from J, leaving 7 bases between. Looked up from germline, CDR1 is GEAIGNYY and CDR2 is EKD. CDR3 residues: CACDNLGTDKLIF. The CDR3 DNA is TGTGCCTGTGACAACCTGGGCACCGATAAACTCATCTTT.

With respect to this clone: Translating this DNA gives a protein that differs at residue 9 from the TCRdb one, which belongs to a much larger clone; a read error is likely, and the protein shown is this translation. The chain combines TRDV2 with TRDJ1; 8 nucleotides align to TRDD3. CDR1 GEAIGNYY and CDR2 EKD come from the germline V gene. CDR3 length: 19 amino acids. V trimming: 3 bases; J trimming: 2 bases; junction bases outside the gene matches: 19. DNA for the CDR3: TGTGCCTGTGACCCATTACTGGGGGGTACGCGAGGTCGGACCGATAAACTCATCTTT. This encodes CACDPLLGGTRGRTDKLIF.

In its sample, this clone was seen many times. CDR3 coding DNA: TGTGCCTGTGACACCCTACTGGGGGATTTTAGCTCCTGGGACACCCGACAGATGTTTTTC. Translated, it gives CACDTLLGDFSSWDTRQMFF. This sequence joins TRDV2 and TRDJ3; TRDD3 matches 10 bases. The CDR3 sequence is 20 residues long. CDR1 GEAIGNYY and CDR2 EKD come from the germline V gene. J lost 0 bases, V lost 0 bases, and 7 bases had no gene match.

Comments on this clone: For this DNA, TCRdb reports the protein of a much larger clone, which diverges at residue 4, most likely from a read error; the protein presented here is translated directly from the DNA. This chain connects TRDV2 to TRDJ1; 9 bases fit TRDD3. Looked up from germline, CDR1 is GEAIGNYY and CDR2 is EKD. The CDR3 is 16 residues long. J was trimmed by 3 bases and V by 5 bases; bases with no gene match: 12. This CDR3 reads CACGALNTGGADKLIF. The DNA of the CDR3 is TGTGCCTGTGGCGCCCTCAATACTGGGGGAGCCGATAAACTCATCTTT.

A few counts support this clone. This is likely an artifact of a read error, given a far larger clone one base away. Other DNA sequences in this sample translate to the same CDR3. The chain has TRDV2 and TRDJ3, with 8 bases identical to TRDD3. Germline values: CDR1 GEAIGNYY, CDR2 EKD. The CDR3 is made up of 23 amino acids. The CDR3: CACDTVNLPLGGLSSWDTRQMFF. The CDR3 bases are TGTGCCTGCGACACCGTAAACTTGCCACTGGGGGGACTTAGCTCCTGGGACACCCGACAGATGTTTTTC.